Below, one T cell receptor (beta chain) is given with its context. Its antigen target is currently unknown. The record has no base qualities; no much larger clone is one base away. The data were obtained in a study of blood T cell dynamics during melanoma immunotherapy (dated by TCRdb to 2018 to 2021). About the full investigation: Patients had metastatic melanoma and received first-line pembrolizumab or nivolumab plus ipilimumab as standard of care in the United Kingdom. Peripheral T cell receptor repertoires of metastatic melanoma patients were profiled before and after one cycle of checkpoint inhibitor therapy to find early correlates of response. A training cohort was formed from consecutive patients, and a further independent group of patients from the same centre was pooled into an external validation set.

According to the study, the label for this sample's time point signals: week 3, after first cycle of checkpoint inhibitor. Blood samples were taken at two points: before treatment (T0) and at week 3 (W3), which came after the first cycle of checkpoint blockade. Except for a couple of patients with rapid clinical progression, response was assessed 12 weeks after the first infusion by RECIST 1.1; disease control meant complete response, partial response or stable disease. Patients were excluded for prior systemic cancer treatment, concomitant immunosuppressant therapy or synchronous other active malignancies. Bulk PBMC and plasma cell-free DNA were both sequenced for TCR beta so that circulating cells and T cell turnover could be tracked. PBMC were isolated from blood with Lymphoprep and SepMate tubes, followed by red cell lysis. DNA from PBMC and sorted T cell subsets was extracted with QIAamp DNA Blood Mini kits.

Including cysteine and phenylalanine, the CDR3 has 15 amino acids. CDR3 DNA is the only sequence kept; it has 45 bases, read in frame from the first base. Every bulk PBMC sample was loaded with the same fixed amount of about 380 ng of DNA. TCR beta CDR3 sequences were amplified from genomic DNA using the immunoSEQ TCRb Assay kit according to manufacturer instructions. The KAPA Library Quantification Kit for Illumina platforms was used to quantify the pooled libraries by qPCR. Sequencing of the pooled libraries was done on an Illumina NextSeq 500, with clustering at 0.6-1.1 pM. Regarding the original processing steps: TCR data were analyzed with immunoSEQ ANALYZER and the R LymphoSeq package. A rearrangement efficiency score was calculated as productive divided by the sum of productive and non-productive CDR3 sequences. Clonality was measured with the Gini coefficient and diversity with the Renyi index at alpha=1, compared pairwise between timepoints within each patient. Clonal relatedness used an edit distance of 3, and repertoire similarity used the Bhattacharyya coefficient, both computed in LymphoSeq. To classify response, a linear discriminant analysis based on week-3 changes in clonality and diversity was built with the R MASS and caret packages. The clones in this table, taken by TCRdb from immuneACCESS, are in-frame only. Not every clone is retained; where verified, under half of the shortfall comes from an unresolved V gene, and the cause of the rest is unknown. V and J calls and clone size come straight from that table; D and trimming were deduced from the DNA. Within this sample are 6,000 or so clones, with approximately 86% of them counted one time only. Of the sample, 5% falls within the top ten clones.

The paper's findings and limits, for the study overall: A bifurcated reorganization of the PBMC repertoire at W3, with increased clonality or increased diversity, was observed in patients who later achieved disease control, unlike in progressors. Whether the T cell clones behind the repertoire changes were melanoma-specific or instead reflected general immune activation was something the study could not determine. The relatively small sample size was recognized as a factor that could limit how well the results generalize.

The chain uses TRBV7-5 and TRBJ2-7; TRBD1 is taken as the D call from the table, unchecked against the DNA. TRBV7-5 is tagged as a pseudogene. The clonotype was recovered from a human donor with melanoma. Specimen: blood, collected from a patient treated with checkpoint blockade. In nucleotides, the sequence is TGTGCCAGCAGCATCGGGACAGGGGCTTACTACGAGCAGTACTTC. This yields the protein CASSIGTGAYYEQYF.